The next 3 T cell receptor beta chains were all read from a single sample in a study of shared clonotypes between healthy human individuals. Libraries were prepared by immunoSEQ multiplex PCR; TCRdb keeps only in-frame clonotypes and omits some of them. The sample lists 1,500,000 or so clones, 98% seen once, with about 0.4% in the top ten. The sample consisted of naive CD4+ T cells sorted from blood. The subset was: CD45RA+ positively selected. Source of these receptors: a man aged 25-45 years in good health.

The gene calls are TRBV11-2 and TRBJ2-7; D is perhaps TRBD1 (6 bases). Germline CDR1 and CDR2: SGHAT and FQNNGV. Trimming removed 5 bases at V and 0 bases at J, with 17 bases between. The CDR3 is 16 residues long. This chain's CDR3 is CASSPLDRPHSYEQYF. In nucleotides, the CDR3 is TGTGCCAGCAGCCCGTTGGACAGACCTCACTCCTACGAGCAGTACTTC. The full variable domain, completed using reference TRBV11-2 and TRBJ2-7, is EAGVAQSPRYKIIEKRQSVAFWCNPISGHATLYWYQQILGQGPKLLIQFQNNGVVDDSQLPKDRFSAERLKGVDSTLKIQPAKLEDSAVYLCASSPLDRPHSYEQYFGPGTRLTVT.

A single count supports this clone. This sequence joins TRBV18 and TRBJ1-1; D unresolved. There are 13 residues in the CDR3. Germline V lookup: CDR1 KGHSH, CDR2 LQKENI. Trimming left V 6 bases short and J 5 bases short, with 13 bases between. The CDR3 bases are TGTGCCAGCTCGGAAGCGGGTGGTACTGAAGCTTTCTTT. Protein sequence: CASSEAGGTEAFF.

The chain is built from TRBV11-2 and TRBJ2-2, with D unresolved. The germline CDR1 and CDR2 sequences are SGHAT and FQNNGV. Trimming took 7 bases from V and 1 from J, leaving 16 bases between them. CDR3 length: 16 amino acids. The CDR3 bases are TGTGCCAGCAAATTTTGGGAAGTTCGGAACACCGGGGAGCTGTTTTTT. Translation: CASKFWEVRNTGELFF.